The 30 T cell receptor beta chains reported below all come from one sample, sequenced in a study of T cells in Graves' hyperthyroidism and ophthalmopathy. RNA transcripts provided the source from which TCR beta CDR3 regions were amplified. HTBI primers were employed in a first-round RT-PCR of the TCR CDR3. Each CDR3 protein is one row after TCRdb ran MiXCR on the multiplex PCR reads. The sample includes about 580,000 distinct CDR3 sequences, 35% to 55% of them seen just once. Sequencing was performed on peripheral blood or thyroid tissue (not recorded which). The origin of the receptors is a woman aged 18-29 years with Graves' hyperthyroidism.

The V gene is TRBV20-1, the J gene TRBJ1-1; 8 bases agree with TRBD1. The CDR3 contains 13 residues. J lost 4 bases, V lost 6 bases, and 7 bases had no gene match. From germline, CDR1 is DFQATT and CDR2 SNEGSKA (reference sequence). For the CDR3, the DNA is TGCAGTGCCGGGACAGACAGGGGCACTGAAGCTTTCTTT. This gives the protein CSAGTDRGTEAFF.

CDR3 nucleotide sequence: TGCGCCAGCAGCTTAGTTAGGCCAGAAGAGACCCAGTACTTC. This encodes CASSLVRPEETQYF. The chain is built from TRBV5-1 and TRBJ2-5; no reliable D call. V was clipped by 2 bases and J by 3 bases, with 11 bases between them. CDR1 and CDR2 (germline): SGHRS, YFSETQ. The CDR3 length is 14 residues. Drawing the rest from reference TRBV5-1 and TRBJ2-5, the complete variable domain is KAGVTQTPRYLIKTRGQQVTLSCSPISGHRSVSWYQQTPGQGLQFLFEYFSETQRNKGNFPGRFSGRQFSNSRSEMNVSTLELGDSALYLCASSLVRPEETQYFGPGTRLLVL.

With respect to this clonotype: The missing conserved phenylalanine or tryptophan at the end of this CDR3 makes a read error likely. V is TRBV5-1 and J is TRBJ2-2; TRBD2 agrees at 10 bases. The junction had 1 base not matched to a gene; V was cut back by 1 base and J by 4 bases. The CDR3 consists of 15 residues. Germline CDR1 SGHRS, CDR2 YFSETQ. As DNA, the CDR3 is TGCGCCAGCAGCTTGCTAGCGGGAGCCACCGGGGAGCTGTTTCTT. Its translation: CASSLLAGATGELFL.

The V and J genes are TRBV28 and TRBJ1-5; D remains ambiguous. This CDR3 has 12 residues. V lost 3 bases, J lost 6 bases, and 6 bases lay in between. Per germline, CDR1 MDHEN and CDR2 SYDVKM. CDR3: CASSFHRQPQHF. The CDR3, as DNA: TGTGCCAGCAGTTTTCATCGTCAGCCCCAGCATTTT.

This clonotype was seen a few times. The chain has TRBV12-3 or TRBV12-4 and TRBJ2-5; tentative D call: TRBD2 (5 bases). The V gene lost 10 bases and the J gene lost 2 bases, with 11 bases spanning the gap. This CDR3 contains 12 residues. The CDR3 sequence: CATSRRQETQYF. As DNA, the CDR3 is TGTGCCACTTCGCGGAGGCAAGAGACCCAGTACTTC.

This clonotype came up many times. The DNA of the CDR3 is TGTGCCAGCAGCTTAGAGGGAGCGAACACCGGGGAGCTGTTTTTT. Protein sequence: CASSLEGANTGELFF. This chain joins TRBV7-2 and TRBJ2-2; D possibly corresponds to TRBD2 (5 bases). Per germline, CDR1 SGHTA and CDR2 FQGNSA. Trimming pared 1 base from V and 0 bases from J, leaving 6 bases between. The CDR3 covers 15 residues.

This clonotype was counted a few times. The CDR3 here is CASSLRVGSYGYTF. The DNA for the CDR3 is TGTGCCAGCAGTTTGAGGGTTGGTTCCTATGGCTACACCTTC. V gene TRBV27 combines with J gene TRBJ1-2; D remains unclear. V was shortened by 3 bases and J by 4 bases, with 12 bases between the two germline ends. Germline CDR1 MNHEY, CDR2 SMNVEV (reference sequence). The CDR3 sequence is 14 residues long.

In its sample, this clonotype was seen many times. The chain couples TRBV29-1 to TRBJ1-2, with a possible D match to TRBD1 (5 bases). Germline-derived CDR1 and CDR2 are SQVTM and ANQGSEA. The CDR3 contains 16 residues. V lost 0 bases, J lost 4 bases, and 18 bases lay in between. The CDR3 nucleotides read TGCAGCGTTGAAGATCGCCAGGGTGTGACGGGCTATGGCTACACCTTC. Its translation is CSVEDRQGVTGYGYTF.

The V and J genes are TRBV7-2 and TRBJ1-2, with a possible D match to TRBD1 (6 bases). Between the trimmed V and J ends, which lost 1 base and 0 bases, there was a span of 9 bases. Germline CDR1 reads SGHTA; CDR2 reads FQGNSA. The CDR3 runs 15 residues. The CDR3 spells CASSLGPGANYGYTF. The CDR3 DNA follows: TGTGCCAGCAGCTTAGGTCCAGGGGCTAACTATGGCTACACCTTC.

The sample holds a few counts of this clonotype. This may come from a read error, since a much larger clone is one base off. The chain links TRBV29-1 to TRBJ1-1; D is unresolved. The CDR3 runs to 11 residues. CDR1 and CDR2 from the germline V gene are SQVTM and ANQGSEA. As DNA, the CDR3 is TGCAGCGTTGATGTGAACACTGAAGCTTCCTTT. It is translated as CSVDVNTEASF. The whole variable domain, filled in from reference TRBV29-1 and TRBJ1-1, reads SAVISQKPSRDICQRGTSLTIQCQVDSQVTMMFWYRQQPGQSLTLIATANQGSEATYESGFVIDKFPISRPNLTFSTLTVSNMSPEDSSIYLCSVDVNTEASFGQGTRLTVV.

As for this clonotype: Since no conserved phenylalanine or tryptophan closes the CDR3, a read error is the likely cause. This rearrangement joins TRBV5-4 to TRBJ2-7; either TRBD1 or TRBD2 may supply D (5 bases each). Germline CDR1 and CDR2: SGHNT and YYREEE (reference sequence). CDR3 length: 16 residues. The CDR3 is CASSPSRVGVTGEQYL. CDR3 in DNA: TGCGCCAGCAGCCCCTCCCGGGTGGGGGTCACTGGCGAGCAGTACCTC.

There are many counts of this clonotype. The chain has TRBV6-2 or TRBV6-3 and TRBJ1-2; D not resolved. This CDR3 is built from 12 residues. The V end was cut by 6 bases, the J end by 4 bases, with 9 bases between. Germline V CDR1 and CDR2: MNHEY, SVGEGT. CDR3 residues: CASSQSSYGYTF. The CDR3 DNA reads TGTGCCAGCAGCCAAAGTTCCTATGGCTACACCTTC.

As for this clonotype: Given a much more abundant clone one base away, this may be a read error. The V call is TRBV7-2, the J call TRBJ2-5; 9 bases agree with TRBD2. V shed 2 bases and J 7 bases; nucleotides not matched to a gene: 8. The CDR3 consists of 15 residues. CDR1 and CDR2 (germline): SGHTA, FQGNSA. CDR3 amino acids: CASSLMAGGPVTQYF. The CDR3 DNA is TGTGCCAGCAGCTTAATGGCGGGAGGGCCGGTGACCCAGTACTTC.

The V gene is TRBV20-1, the J gene TRBJ1-2; 7 bases map to TRBD1. CDR1 and CDR2 (germline): DFQATT, SNEGSKA (reference sequence). This CDR3 is built from 14 residues. V lost 3 bases and J lost 8; bases outside the gene matches: 12. CDR3 residues: CSASRGASIEGYTF. The CDR3 DNA sequence: TGCAGTGCTAGCAGGGGGGCCTCGATCGAGGGCTACACCTTC.

This clonotype showed up many times. The J gene is TRBJ2-7, the V gene TRBV12-3 or TRBV12-4; D is unclear. The CDR3 runs to 14 residues. The germline V and J ends were trimmed by 8 bases and 5 bases, with 19 bases remaining between them. Written as DNA, the CDR3 is TGTGCCAGCGTTAATGGGCAGGTTCCCCACGAGCAGTACTTC. Encoded protein: CASVNGQVPHEQYF.

There are many counts of this clonotype. The chain carries TRBV20-1 and TRBJ1-4, with TRBD1 identical over 7 bases. This CDR3 has 13 amino acids. Germline CDR1 and CDR2: DFQATT and SNEGSKA (reference sequence). V trimming: 3 bases; J trimming: 10 bases; junction bases outside the gene matches: 8. CDR3 region: CSASDRAFGKLFF. The CDR3 nucleotides are TGCAGTGCTAGCGACAGGGCTTTCGGAAAACTGTTTTTT.

The chain couples TRBV2 to TRBJ1-2; 7 bases agree with TRBD1. Trimming cost V 10 bases and J 3 bases; bases outside gene matches: 14. Germline assignment: CDR1 SNHLY and CDR2 FYNNEI. CDR3 length: 15 residues. The CDR3, as DNA: TGTGCCACAGGAGGGGGCATGGGCACTGACTATGGCTACACCTTC. Translation gives CATGGGMGTDYGYTF.

The table lists this clonotype with many counts. The chain uses TRBV29-1 and TRBJ1-2, with D uncertain. Germline-derived CDR1 and CDR2 are SQVTM and ANQGSEA. Trimming stripped 2 bases from V and 6 bases from J, with 10 bases between. The CDR3 is 12 residues long. The DNA of the CDR3 is TGCAGCGTTGAAATCTACCGAAATGGCTACACCTTC. It translates to CSVEIYRNGYTF.

There are a few counts of this clonotype. V gene TRBV4-2 combines with J gene TRBJ1-2, with TRBD1 as a possible D gene (5 bases). From germline, CDR1 is LGHNA and CDR2 YNFKEQ. V was shortened by 3 bases and J by 8 bases, with 13 bases between the two germline ends. This CDR3 has 13 amino acids. The CDR3, as DNA: TGTGCCAGCAGCCAGGAAGGGACTAGGGGCTACACCTTC. It yields the protein CASSQEGTRGYTF.

This clonotype was found many times. The J gene is TRBJ2-7, the V gene TRBV6-5; TRBD1 is a possible D gene (6 bases). The CDR3 is 14 residues long. V lost 2 bases and J lost 4, with 12 bases in between. Per germline, CDR1 MNHEY and CDR2 SVGAGI. The CDR3 region is CASSYRGRGYEQYF. The DNA for the CDR3 is TGTGCCAGCAGTTACCGGGGCAGGGGTTACGAGCAGTACTTC.

The gene calls are TRBV29-1 and TRBJ1-5, with TRBD1 as a possible D gene (5 bases). The V end was cut by 1 base, the J end by 14 bases, with 18 bases between. Germline CDR1 is SQVTM and CDR2 is ANQGSEA. There are 13 residues in the CDR3. The CDR3 sequence: CSVEAFQGGDEHF. The CDR3 nucleotides are TGCAGCGTTGAAGCGTTCCAGGGTGGCGACGAGCATTTT.

There are many counts of this clonotype. The chain joins TRBV3-1 to TRBJ2-7, with D tentatively TRBD2 (5 bases). Germline loops: CDR1 LGHDT, CDR2 YNNKEL (reference sequence). The CDR3 sequence is 17 residues long. V lost 2 bases and J lost 2, with 19 bases in between. The CDR3 DNA reads TGTGCCAGCAGCCAAAGACCCCGACTAATCGTTCCCTACGAGCAGTACTTC. It yields the protein CASSQRPRLIVPYEQYF.

This clonotype was found many times. The chain employs TRBV27 and TRBJ1-5, with a possible D match to TRBD1 (6 bases). Germline lookup yields CDR1 MNHEY and CDR2 SMNVEV (reference sequence). The CDR3 covers 14 residues. V lost 5 bases and J 4 bases, leaving 12 bases between the germline ends. CDR3 sequence: CASSPTGRNQPQHF. The CDR3 DNA follows: TGTGCCAGCAGTCCGACAGGCCGAAATCAGCCCCAGCATTTT.

The rearrangement uses TRBV7-8 and TRBJ1-2; no firm D call. The CDR3 extends over 16 amino acids. V lost 4 bases and J 5 bases, leaving 20 bases between the germline ends. In germline, CDR1 is SGHVS, CDR2 FQNEAQ. CDR3 nucleotide sequence: TGTGCCAGCAGCTCCGCACCGCCAACGGGGAGTTATGGCTACACCTTC. Its translation is CASSSAPPTGSYGYTF.

This clonotype has a single count. The gene calls are TRBV11-3 and TRBJ1-1; 8 bases fit TRBD1. V was clipped by 6 bases and J by 6 bases; unmatched bases: 6. CDR1 and CDR2 (germline): SGHNT, YENEEA. The CDR3 covers 13 residues. CDR3 region: CASSGTGVAEAFF. CDR3 nucleotides: TGTGCCAGCAGTGGGACAGGAGTGGCTGAAGCTTTCTTT.

The rearrangement joins TRBV7-3 to TRBJ2-5; maybe TRBD1 (6 bases). V shed 5 bases and J shed 9 bases, with 16 bases lying between them. Looked up from germline, CDR1 is SGHTA and CDR2 is FQGTGA. This CDR3 comprises 13 residues. CDR3 sequence (DNA): TGTGCCAGCAGCCCGGCCTGGGGGCAGCCCCAGTACTTC. Its protein product is CASSPAWGQPQYF.

This clonotype came up many times. The genes are TRBV29-1 and TRBJ1-5; TRBD1 agrees at 10 bases. From germline, CDR1 is SQVTM and CDR2 ANQGSEA. J lost 7 bases, V lost 5 bases, and 5 bases had no gene match. CDR3 size: 13 residues. The CDR3 loop is CSVSGQGGQPQHF. As DNA, the CDR3 is TGCAGCGTTTCCGGACAGGGGGGGCAGCCCCAGCATTTT. The variable domain in full, completed from reference TRBV29-1 and TRBJ1-5, reads SAVISQKPSRDICQRGTSLTIQCQVDSQVTMMFWYRQQPGQSLTLIATANQGSEATYESGFVIDKFPISRPNLTFSTLTVSNMSPEDSSIYLCSVSGQGGQPQHFGDGTRLSIL.

This clonotype was picked up a small number of times. J is TRBJ2-7 and V is TRBV24-1; 9 bases agree with TRBD1. V shed 3 bases, J shed 3 bases, and the junction held 5 bases outside the gene matches. The CDR3 is 15 residues long. The germline gives CDR1 KGHDR, CDR2 SFDVKD. This chain's CDR3 is CATSDPGTGNYEQYF. The CDR3 nucleotides are TGTGCCACCAGTGATCCCGGGACAGGGAACTACGAGCAGTACTTC.

The genes are TRBV5-6 and TRBJ1-1, with 7 positions matching TRBD1. CDR1 SGHDT and CDR2 YYEEEE come from the germline V gene. After removal of 0 bases from V and 2 bases from J, the junction contained 7 bases not matched to a gene. This CDR3 contains 16 residues. Written as DNA, the CDR3 is TGTGCCAGCAGCTTGGCGTCCGACAGGGACAACACTGAAGCTTTCTTT. This gives the protein CASSLASDRDNTEAFF.

This clonotype occurred many times. The rearrangement uses TRBV7-9 and TRBJ2-7; 11 nucleotides line up with TRBD2. CDR1 is SEHNR, CDR2 FQNEAQ, per germline (reference sequence). V was pared by 5 bases and J by 3 bases, with 3 bases of the junction left unmatched. The CDR3 extends over 14 amino acids. The DNA of the CDR3 is TGTGCCAGCAGCCAGGGACTAGCGGTCTACGAGCAGTACTTC. Translating gives CASSQGLAVYEQYF.